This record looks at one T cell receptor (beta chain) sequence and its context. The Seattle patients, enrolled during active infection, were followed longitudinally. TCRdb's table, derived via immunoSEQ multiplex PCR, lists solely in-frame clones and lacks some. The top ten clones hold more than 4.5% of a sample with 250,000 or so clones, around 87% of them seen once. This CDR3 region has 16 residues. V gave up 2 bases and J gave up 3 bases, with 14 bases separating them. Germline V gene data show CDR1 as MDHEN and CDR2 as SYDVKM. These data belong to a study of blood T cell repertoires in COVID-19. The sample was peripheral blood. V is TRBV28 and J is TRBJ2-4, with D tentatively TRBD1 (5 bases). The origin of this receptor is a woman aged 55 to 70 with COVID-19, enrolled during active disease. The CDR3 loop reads CASSLVRQGVKNIQYF. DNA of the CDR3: TGTGCCAGCAGTTTAGTACGGCAGGGTGTCAAAAACATTCAGTACTTC.